This T cell receptor beta chain appears in the sequencing data of a study of molecular identifiers for immune sequencing clone quantification. MiXCR, run by TCRdb on the PCR reads, gives a single entry per CDR3 protein. The sample shows hundreds of thousands of distinct CDR3 sequences, roughly 23% of them seen only once. What was sequenced was naive CD8+ T cells from blood, with Jurkat cell RNA spiked in. Indicated subset: FACS-sorted CD8+CD4-CCR7+CD45RA+ naive T cells. The clonotype originates from a human donor in good health. Some libraries in this study had Jurkat cell RNA spiked in.

CDR3 sequence: CSARAVGQGHEQFF. In nucleotides, the CDR3 is TGCAGTGCTAGAGCGGTTGGACAGGGGCATGAGCAGTTCTTC. The chain carries TRBV20-1 and TRBJ2-1; TRBD1 matches 9 bases. Germline V gene sequence: CDR1 DFQATT, CDR2 SNEGSKA (reference sequence). J gave up 8 bases and V 1 base, and 6 bases lay outside the gene matches. This CDR3 comprises 14 residues.